The next 15 T cell receptor beta chains were all read from a single sample in a study of T cells after posttransplantation cyclophosphamide. The method was immunoSEQ multiplex PCR; TCRdb's version includes in-frame clones alone and lacks a portion of them. The sample yields about 37,000 clones, without any singletons. Material for sequencing was PBMCs. The receptors were sampled from a man younger than 45 in good health and a related stem cell transplant donor.

This clone was observed at least ten times. This chain uses TRBV19 with TRBJ1-4, with D maybe TRBD1 (5 bases). The V gene lost 3 bases and the J gene lost 3 bases, with 14 bases spanning the gap. CDR3 length: 16 amino acids. Germline V gene data show CDR1 as LNHDA and CDR2 as SQIVND (reference sequence). The CDR3 loop reads CASSMMGRRANEKLFF. CDR3 in DNA: TGTGCCAGTAGTATGATGGGGCGTAGGGCTAATGAAAAACTGTTTTTT.

This clone occurred many times. This chain joins TRBV5-4 and TRBJ2-6; perhaps TRBD1 as D (6 bases). Germline V gives CDR1 SGHNT, CDR2 YYREEE (reference sequence). V shed 4 bases and J shed 0 bases, with 17 bases lying between them. This CDR3 contains 18 residues. The CDR3 here is CASSNRVLGLSGANVLTF. The CDR3 bases are TGTGCCAGCAGCAACAGGGTATTAGGGCTCTCTGGGGCCAACGTCCTGACTTTC.

This clone has only a few counts. This chain connects TRBV7-3 to TRBJ2-2; 7 nucleotides match TRBD2. The V segment lost 5 bases and the J segment 10 bases; nucleotides outside the gene matches: 16. The CDR3 is 16 residues long. CDR1 SGHTA and CDR2 FQGTGA come from the germline V gene. In nucleotides, the CDR3 is TGTGCCAGCAGCCCGTTGAGGGCTAGCGGTCTTGAGGAGCTGTTTTTT. Translation gives CASSPLRASGLEELFF. Using reference TRBV7-3 and TRBJ2-2 for the parts outside the CDR3, the full variable domain is GAGVSQTPSNKVTEKGKYVELRCDPISGHTALYWYRQSLGQGPEFLIYFQGTGAADDSGLPNDRFFAVRPEGSVSTLKIQRTERGDSAVYLCASSPLRASGLEELFFGEGSRLTVL.

This clone was recorded many times. The chain joins TRBV7-2 to TRBJ2-7, with TRBD2 identical over 8 bases. Germline CDR1 and CDR2: SGHTA and FQGNSA. Germline trimming cut 2 bases from V and 5 bases from J; bases unmatched to any gene: 8. The CDR3 has 15 amino acids. CDR3 protein: CASSLIGGGSDEQYF. In DNA form, the CDR3 reads TGTGCCAGCAGCTTAATCGGCGGGGGGAGCGACGAGCAGTACTTC.

This clone has ten or more counts. The rearrangement joins TRBV7-9 to TRBJ1-1; D is uncertain. The CDR3 consists of 14 residues. The V end lost 1 base, the J end lost 6 bases, and 12 bases lay between the germline ends. The V gene's germline CDR1 is SEHNR and CDR2 FQNEAQ (reference sequence). CDR3 DNA sequence: TGTGCCAGCAGCTTAGACTTTGTAAGCGCTGAAGCTTTCTTT. Translating gives CASSLDFVSAEAFF.

This clone was detected a few times. The CDR3 loop is CASSARLAGEFTDTQYF. DNA for the CDR3: TGCGCCAGCAGCGCCCGACTAGCGGGGGAGTTCACAGATACGCAGTATTTT. The gene calls are TRBV5-1 and TRBJ2-3; TRBD2 matches at 12 bases. CDR3 length: 17 amino acids. The germline V gene has CDR1 SGHRS and CDR2 YFSETQ. V lost 4 bases, J lost 2 bases, and 8 bases stayed unmatched.

This clone has a count of ten or more. The J gene is TRBJ1-1, the V gene TRBV6-5; weak D call: TRBD1 (6 bases). Germline V gives CDR1 MNHEY, CDR2 SVGAGI. V lost 5 bases to trimming and J lost 2 bases, with 9 bases between them. The CDR3 is 13 residues long. Here the CDR3 reads CASSRDTNTEAFF. The CDR3 DNA reads TGTGCCAGCAGTCGGGACACCAACACTGAAGCTTTCTTT.

In this sample, this clone turned up a few times. This could be a read error, since a much larger clone is one nucleotide away. The rearrangement uses TRBV24-1 and TRBJ2-6; D could derive from TRBD1 or TRBD2 (5 bases each). CDR1 and CDR2 (germline): KGHDR, SFDVKD. The CDR3 is 16 amino acids. The CDR3 loop reads CATSERLRAGANLLTF. The CDR3 nucleotides are TGTGCCACCAGTGAACGGTTGAGGGCTGGGGCCAACCTCCTGACTTTC.

This clone was found many times. The chain recombines TRBV7-6 with TRBJ2-3, with 13 positions matching TRBD2. This CDR3 has 18 amino acids. Germline CDR1 reads SGHVS; CDR2 reads FNYEAQ. Unmatched junction bases numbered 6, after V lost 3 bases and J lost 0 bases. CDR3 protein: CASSLQRTSGGSTDTQYF. DNA for the CDR3: TGTGCCAGCAGCTTGCAGCGGACTAGCGGGGGTAGCACAGATACGCAGTATTTT.

This clone was seen ten or more times. The chain is built from TRBV7-8 and TRBJ2-1; the match to TRBD2 covers 14 bases. Trimming took 5 bases from V and 6 from J; bases not matched to a gene: 12. The V gene's germline CDR1 is SGHVS and CDR2 FQNEAQ. The CDR3 is 18 amino acids. The CDR3 protein is CASSAGLAGAGSPNEQFF. The CDR3 DNA reads TGTGCCAGCAGCGCGGGACTAGCGGGGGCCGGGTCCCCCAATGAGCAGTTCTTC.

This clone was detected many times. The chain recombines TRBV9 with TRBJ2-7, with TRBD1 matching over 9 bases. V gave up 4 bases and J gave up 4 bases; unmatched junction bases: 9. The CDR3 has 15 amino acids. CDR1 and CDR2 (germline): SGDLS, YYNGEE. CDR3 protein: CASSRQQGANYEQYF. The CDR3 DNA follows: TGTGCCAGCAGCCGTCAACAGGGGGCGAATTACGAGCAGTACTTC.

This clone was seen repeatedly, ten times or more. The J gene is TRBJ2-1, the V gene TRBV5-1; D may be TRBD2 (5 bases). The ends were cut back, 0 bases at V and 8 bases at J, with 15 bases in the middle. This CDR3 contains 15 residues. The germline gives CDR1 SGHRS, CDR2 YFSETQ. CDR3 in amino acids: CASSLARSAGDEQFF. The CDR3 coding sequence is TGCGCCAGCAGCTTGGCTAGGTCCGCGGGTGATGAGCAGTTCTTC.

This clone was recorded at least ten times. The chain recombines TRBV24-1 with TRBJ2-1; 7 bases match TRBD2. The germline CDR1 and CDR2 sequences are KGHDR and SFDVKD. CDR3 size: 17 residues. The J segment lost 0 bases and the V segment lost 2 bases, leaving 6 bases of the junction unmatched. The CDR3 DNA reads TGTGCCACCAGTGATTCTACTAGCGTGAGCTCCTACAATGAGCAGTTCTTC. Translated, it gives CATSDSTSVSSYNEQFF.

This clone was seen only a few times. The chain is built from TRBV10-2 and TRBJ2-5; no definite D call. Germline-derived CDR1 and CDR2 are WSHSY and SAAADI. CDR3 length: 12 residues. The V end was cut by 3 bases, the J end by 5 bases, with 7 bases between. The CDR3 DNA reads as TGCGCCAGCAGTGAACTCGGGGAGACCCAGTACTTC. This translates into CASSELGETQYF.

Many counts were recorded for this clone. The rearrangement uses TRBV24-1 and TRBJ2-5, with TRBD2 matching 9 bases. V shed 6 bases and J 4 bases; nucleotides not matched to a gene: 8. Germline assignment: CDR1 KGHDR and CDR2 SFDVKD. The CDR3 is 15 amino acids. The CDR3 reads CATSRPSGVGETQYF. As DNA, the CDR3 is TGTGCCACCAGTCGTCCTAGCGGGGTGGGAGAGACCCAGTACTTC.